Presented here are 19 T cell receptor delta chains from one specimen sequenced in a study of gamma-delta T cells after stem cell transplantation. TCRdb reapplied CATT to the RT-PCR reads. The sample contains 2,000 to 2,500 delta-chain clones, 21% of which appear only once. The sequenced sample consisted of gamma-delta T cells. The origin of the receptors is a human donor. It is not recorded whose cells these are; they may come from a transplant donor.

Of note for this clone: Mismatch with germline at one junction end may stem from a read error. This sequence joins TRDV3 and TRDJ3, with 8 bases matching TRDD3. The J gene, missing from TCRdb, was assigned here through DNA to germline matching. This CDR3 is 23 amino acids long. CDR1 and CDR2 from the germline V gene are TVYSNPD and GDNSRS (reference sequence). Here the CDR3 reads CALRLPFSGWDTRSSWDTRKMFF. For the CDR3, the DNA is TGTGCCTTGAGACTTCCCTTCTCGGGGTGGGATACGCGAAGCTCCTGGGACACCCGAAAGATGTTTTTC.

In its sample, this clone ranks as large. The rearrangement links TRDV2 to TRDJ3; 7 bases are a match to TRDD3. The CDR3 contains 17 residues. Germline lookup yields CDR1 GEAIGNYY and CDR2 EKD. Trimming removed 1 base from V and 2 bases from J; junction bases left unmatched: 4. CDR3 sequence reads: CACDTGGKPWDTRQMFF. The CDR3 region has the DNA TGTGCCTGTGACACTGGGGGAAAACCCTGGGACACCCGACAGATGTTTTTC.

This clone was counted between two and nine times. The junction and the germline gene differ at one end; a read error may be behind it. The rearrangement uses TRDV3 and TRDJ1; 9 bases map to TRDD3. Germline CDR1 is TVYSNPD and CDR2 is GDNSRS (reference sequence). The CDR3 covers 16 residues. The CDR3 bases are TGTGCCTCCCCTCACTACGGGGGGATACTCACCGATAAGCTCATCTTT. Its protein is CASPHYGGILTDKLIF.

No V gene call is available, although the J gene is TRDJ3; the DNA was not used to check the table's D call, TRDD3. The CDR3 has 18 amino acids. Written as DNA, the CDR3 is TGTGCCTGTGACAATACTGGGGGCTACTCCTGGTACACCCTACAGATGTTTTTC. This translates into CACDNTGGYSWYTLQMFF.

The chain joins TRDV1 to TRDJ1; TRDD3 aligns across 13 bases. With 3 bases clipped from V and 0 bases from J, the junction kept 22 bases outside the gene matches. The CDR3 spans 23 residues. Germline V gene lookup returns CDR1 TSWWSYY and CDR2 QGS. The CDR3 region is CALGDPLPAHTGGYGGYTDKLIF. The CDR3 DNA reads TGTGCTCTTGGGGACCCCCTTCCCGCCCATACTGGGGGATACGGGGGCTACACCGATAAACTCATCTTT.

With respect to this clone: An end of the junction does not agree with germline; a read error may underlie this. The J gene is TRDJ3, the V gene TRDV2, with 9 bases that match TRDD3. The J gene, left out of TCRdb, was set here by checking the DNA against germline. The CDR3 totals 19 residues. Germline V CDR1 and CDR2: GEAIGNYY, EKD. The CDR3 DNA reads as TGCGCCTGTGACACCGTGTACTGGGGGAGCTCCTGGGACACCCGACAGATGTTTTTC. Translated: CACDTVYWGSSWDTRQMFF.

DNA of the CDR3: TGTGCTCTCCGCCGCCTCGCTCTACTGGGGGTCCCCGTGTACACCGATAAACTCACCTTT. This codes for CALRRLALLGVPVYTDKLTF. V gene TRDV1 was called; the J gene was not; no DNA check was done on the table's D call, TRDD3. The CDR3 extends over 20 amino acids. Germline CDR1 TSWWSYY, CDR2 QGS.

The chain uses TRDV2 and TRDJ3; 11 bases fit TRDD3. Germline CDR1 GEAIGNYY, CDR2 EKD. The CDR3 has 18 amino acids. V lost 3 bases and J lost 2; bases outside the gene matches: 5. The CDR3 DNA is TGTGCCTGTGACTACTGGGGGATAAGTCCCTGGGACACCCGACAGATGTTTTTC. It specifies CACDYWGISPWDTRQMFF.

The table lists this clone with a few counts. The chain recombines TRDV3 with TRDJ1; either TRDD2 or TRDD3 may supply D (5 bases each). V lost 5 bases to trimming and J lost 0 bases, with 16 bases between them. The CDR3 runs 14 residues. CDR1 and CDR2 (germline): TVYSNPD, GDNSRS (reference sequence). The CDR3 here is CALPKGWDTDKLIF. In nucleotides, the CDR3 is TGTGCCCTTCCCAAAGGCTGGGACACCGATAAACTCATCTTT.

With respect to this clone: The junction differs from germline at one of its ends, possibly a read error. The gene calls are TRDV1 and TRDJ1; a weak D match, TRDD3 (6 bases). TCRdb does not report a J gene; here it was assigned by matching the DNA to germline references. Germline values: CDR1 TSWWSYY, CDR2 QGS. This CDR3 has 16 residues. The chain's CDR3 is CARGGSTFRQTDKLIF. CDR3 coding DNA: TGTGCTCGTGGGGGCTCGACTTTCCGACAGACCGATAAACTCATCTTT.

In regard to this clone: This sample includes further DNA sequences coding for the same CDR3. This chain joins TRDV1 and TRDJ3; 10 nucleotides agree with TRDD3. CDR1 is TSWWSYY, CDR2 QGS, per germline. There are 19 residues in the CDR3. The J segment lost 3 bases and the V segment lost 3 bases, leaving 8 bases of the junction unmatched. CDR3 protein: CALGDPPGDTDWDTRQMFF. CDR3 coding DNA: TGTGCTCTTGGGGACCCACCGGGGGATACGGACTGGGACACCCGACAGATGTTTTTC.

This clone turned up a few times. This sample also contains other DNA sequences that code for the same CDR3. The rearrangement links TRDV1 to TRDJ1, with D possibly being TRDD2 (5 bases). V lost 3 bases and J lost 0, with 29 bases in between. The germline V gene encodes CDR1 TSWWSYY and CDR2 QGS. The CDR3 consists of 21 residues. CDR3 region: CALGEREASQGWWPNTDKLIF. CDR3 DNA: TGTGCTCTTGGGGAGCGGGAAGCTTCCCAGGGTTGGTGGCCTAACACCGATAAACTCATCTTT.

The genes are TRDV2 and TRDJ1; possibly TRDD3 for D (6 bases). The J gene comes from matching the DNA to germline here; TCRdb lacks it. V dropped 4 bases and J dropped 2 bases, with 25 bases sitting between them. CDR3 length: 18 residues. Germline V gives CDR1 GEAIGNYY, CDR2 EKD. DNA for the CDR3: TGTGCCTGTGATACGTACTGGGAGAGAGACCCCGCGACCGATAAACTCATCTTT. Encoded protein: CACDTYWERDPATDKLIF.

This clone is termed medium-sized. V gene TRDV1 combines with J gene TRDJ1; possibly TRDD3 for D (6 bases). In germline, CDR1 is TSWWSYY, CDR2 QGS. There are 16 residues in the CDR3. The V end was cut by 5 bases, the J end by 4 bases, with 20 bases between. The CDR3 DNA sequence: TGTGCTCTTGGGCTCTACGTTTGGGATAATAGCGATAAACTCATCTTT. Translation: CALGLYVWDNSDKLIF.

This clone appeared a few times. The protein recorded in TCRdb matches a much larger clone and deviates from this DNA's translation at residue 4, suggesting a read error; the protein here is obtained by translating the DNA. The rearrangement uses TRDV2 and TRDJ1; 11 bases are a match to TRDD3. The CDR3 covers 16 residues. Germline loops: CDR1 GEAIGNYY, CDR2 EKD. The ends lost 5 bases at V and 5 bases at J; junction bases unmatched: 12. CDR3 residues: CACGKRSGGYKDKLIF. DNA of the CDR3: TGTGCCTGTGGCAAGAGGTCTGGGGGATACAAGGATAAACTCATCTTT.

Concerning this clone: This may come from a read error, since a much larger clone is one base off. The same CDR3 is also encoded by other DNA sequences in this sample. The DNA for the CDR3 is TGTGCCTGTGACGTACTAGGGGATACTTTGACAGCACAACTCTTCTTT. It is translated as CACDVLGDTLTAQLFF. V is TRDV2 and J is TRDJ2; TRDD3 aligns across 7 bases. Per the germline V gene, CDR1 is GEAIGNYY and CDR2 is EKD. This CDR3 has 16 amino acids. The V and J ends lost 3 bases and 0 bases, in that order; junction bases with no gene match: 6.

The rearrangement joins TRDV2 to TRDJ1; 8 bases line up with TRDD3. The CDR3 contains 17 residues. V lost 3 bases to trimming and J lost 2 bases; unmatched junction nucleotides: 13. The germline V gene encodes CDR1 GEAIGNYY and CDR2 EKD. This chain's CDR3 is CACDRVLGVPQTDKLIF. For the CDR3, the DNA is TGTGCCTGTGACCGAGTACTGGGGGTCCCTCAAACCGATAAACTCATCTTT.

This clone appeared a few times. The chain has TRDV1 and TRDJ1; possible D gene TRDD3, 5 bases. The V end was cut by 0 bases, the J end by 3 bases, with 26 bases between. This CDR3 has 20 amino acids. Germline lookup yields CDR1 TSWWSYY and CDR2 QGS. The CDR3 region is CALGELNQAPIVPWADKLIF. CDR3 sequence (DNA): TGTGCTCTTGGGGAACTAAATCAGGCTCCGATCGTCCCCTGGGCCGATAAACTCATCTTT.

This clone was seen more than once but under ten times. Other DNA sequences in this sample translate to the same CDR3. V and J are TRDV1 and TRDJ1; TRDD2 is a possible D gene (5 bases). The length of the CDR3 is 20 residues. The V and J ends lost 1 base and 3 bases respectively, with 27 bases between them. Germline V lookup: CDR1 TSWWSYY, CDR2 QGS. The CDR3 sequence: CALGERVKTSGFLSPDKLIF. The DNA for the CDR3 is TGTGCTCTTGGGGAACGAGTGAAGACATCAGGGTTCCTGAGTCCCGATAAACTCATCTTT.